This T cell receptor beta chain was obtained from a study of Graves' ophthalmopathy and Graves' hyperthyroidism (dated by TCRdb to the late 2010s). Broadly, across the study: Peripheral blood was collected at initial diagnosis, prior to any treatment. TCR beta repertoire signatures were used to distinguish Graves' ophthalmopathy from Graves' hyperthyroidism and to predict progression to ophthalmopathy. In total, around 140 blood samples were TCR-sequenced: 40 to 45 ophthalmopathy, approximately 75 hyperthyroidism and around 17 hyperthyroidism-to-ophthalmopathy patients. To explore V-J signatures that distinguish ophthalmopathy from hyperthyroidism, a discovery set of about a hundred patients was enrolled, made up of about 40 with ophthalmopathy and roughly 57 with stable hyperthyroidism. An independent validation cohort comprised 18 hyperthyroidism patients and about 16 patients who later progressed from hyperthyroidism to ophthalmopathy. In five or six hyperthyroidism patients, the T-cell repertoires found in thyroid tissue were compared with those found in blood. After sampling, hyperthyroidism patients received methimazole starting at 30 mg daily, and ophthalmopathy patients received high-dose intravenous methylprednisolone. For training and testing, the roughly 100 patients in the discovery cohort were randomly divided in a 7:3 ratio. Overall results and qualifications from the work: The 13-signature model separated ophthalmopathy from stable hyperthyroidism with roughly 90% sensitivity and approximately 83% specificity in cross-validation, and 80%/75% in the test set. In validation, the model predicted ophthalmopathy progression with less than 71% sensitivity and 72.22% specificity; approximately 12 predicted patients were CT-confirmed with GO in a median of approximately 6.5 months. Most expanded thyroid clonotypes with frequency above 0.001 were also detected in blood, suggesting blood repertoires may reflect the thyroid immune response. No statistical method was used to predetermine the sample size, and group allocation was not hidden from the investigators.

The ophthalmopathy patients had moderately to severely active disease, with a Clinical Activity Score of 3 or higher, a NOSPECS grade of 4 or higher, and a disease duration of less than 3 months. Patients were excluded if they had other autoimmune diseases, uncontrolled infections, pregnancy or lactation. Clinical symptoms, serum thyroxine, TRAb, thyroid ultrasound and orbital computed tomography were used for diagnosis. Ficoll-Paque density gradient centrifugation was used to isolate PBMCs from about 9 ml of fresh peripheral blood. Trizol reagent was used to extract the total RNA, and its quality was then checked on an Agilent 2100 Bioanalyzer. As encoded in the germline V gene, CDR1 is SGHRS while CDR2 is YFSETQ. V has 1 base trimmed and J has 5 bases trimmed; junction bases matching no gene number 7. The CDR3 has 15 amino acids, counting the end cysteine and phenylalanine. Just the 45-base CDR3 DNA is kept, in frame starting at base 1.

For repertoire sequencing, TCR beta CDR3 regions were amplified from RNA transcripts. A first-round RT-PCR used HTBI primers with the Qiagen OneStep RT-PCR kit, followed by a second-round multiplex PCR, size selection and purification. The libraries underwent paired-end sequencing with 100 bp reads on an Illumina HiSeq2000. Concerning the study's data processing: SOAPnuke was used for read processing, and reads with adapters, uncalled bases, a mean Phred below 15, or no exact constant-primer or identifier match were discarded. COPE v1.2.5 was used to merge the high-quality paired reads. Clonotypes were defined as unique nucleotide sequences and were aligned to IMGT TRB V, D and J references using MiTCR v1.1. The analysis was limited to V-J combinations with a frequency above 0.0001, which together covered just over 98% of the repertoires. A TCR clonal expansion and chaos score per V-J combination was defined as the ratio of F50 clonal expansion to chaos observed in the TCRdist matrix. Features were reduced by Welch's t-statistics and random forest to 10 to 15 V-J combinations, which fed a naive Bayes classifier. The Morisita-Horn index was used to measure how similar the thyroid and blood repertoires were. The public reads were reprocessed in TCRdb via fastp at Q25 and MiXCR, keeping in-frame beta chains. Entries are consolidated by CDR3 protein sequence, retaining the most common genes and DNA. These V and J calls are TCRdb output, not the study's own analysis. The sample table contains hundreds of thousands of distinct CDR3 sequences; only one count was recorded for approximately 21% of them. About 40% of the sample rests with the top ten.

This clonotype was seen a handful of times. It lacks a known antigen. Base qualities are not recorded, but no much larger clone differs from it by a single base. This TCR derives from a woman aged 50 to 60 with Graves' ophthalmopathy. Donor details come from another sample of the same person, matched by shared clones. Material for sequencing was peripheral blood. The rearranged segments are TRBV5-1 and TRBJ1-1, with 8 bases in between that match TRBD1. The CDR3 reads as follows: CASSLSGGRWTEAFF. The nucleotides read TGCGCCAGCAGCTTGTCAGGGGGCCGGTGGACTGAAGCTTTCTTT.